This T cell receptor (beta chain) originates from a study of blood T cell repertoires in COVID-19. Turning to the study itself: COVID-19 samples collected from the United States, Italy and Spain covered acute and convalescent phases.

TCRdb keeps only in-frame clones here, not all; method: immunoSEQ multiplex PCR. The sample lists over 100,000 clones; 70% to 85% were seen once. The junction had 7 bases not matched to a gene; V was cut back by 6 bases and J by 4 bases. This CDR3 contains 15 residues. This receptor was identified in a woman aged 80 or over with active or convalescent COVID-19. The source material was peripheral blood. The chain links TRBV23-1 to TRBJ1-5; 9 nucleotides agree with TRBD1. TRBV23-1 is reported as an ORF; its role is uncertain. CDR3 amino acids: CASRGDRVGNQPQHF. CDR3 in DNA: TGCGCCAGCAGGGGGGACAGGGTGGGTAATCAGCCCCAGCATTTT.